Below are 18 T cell receptor beta chains sequenced from a single sample in a study of blood T cells in healthy people across ages. Sample-barcoded 5' priming and a J-beta primer mix drove a second PCR of 7 to 11 cycles. TCRdb itself ran the 5' RACE reads through MiXCR, one entry per CDR3 protein. The sample contains over 600,000 distinct CDR3 sequences, approximately 53% of which appear only once. What was sequenced was blood. These receptor sequences come from a man in his forties in good health.

This clonotype was detected only a few times. This chain connects TRBV2 to TRBJ2-5; tentative D call: TRBD1 (6 bases). The CDR3 consists of 15 residues. V lost 1 base, J lost 2 bases, and 11 bases lay in between. Germline assignment: CDR1 SNHLY and CDR2 FYNNEI. CDR3 protein: CASSEGTDFQETQYF. CDR3 nucleotide sequence: TGTGCCAGCAGTGAAGGGACAGACTTTCAAGAGACCCAGTACTTC.

The V and J genes are TRBV7-2 and TRBJ2-4, with D uncertain. The CDR3 loop spans 14 amino acids. Looked up from germline, CDR1 is SGHTA and CDR2 is FQGNSA. The V end lost 5 bases, the J end lost 4 bases, and 12 bases lay between the germline ends. The CDR3 nucleotides are TGTGCCAGCAGCCGGCCCTTGGGAAAAAACATTCAGTACTTC. This codes for CASSRPLGKNIQYF.

This chain joins TRBV5-1 and TRBJ2-3, with 9 bases identical to TRBD2. CDR1 is SGHRS, CDR2 YFSETQ, per germline. The CDR3 has 13 amino acids. The V and J ends lost 1 base and 11 bases, in that order; junction bases with no gene match: 5. CDR3 DNA: TGCGCCAGCAGCTTGCAAGCGGGAGGTGAGCAGTATTTT. Amino acids: CASSLQAGGEQYF.

The chain is built from TRBV7-2 and TRBJ2-3; TRBD2 agrees at 7 bases. Germline V gene sequence: CDR1 SGHTA, CDR2 FQGNSA. Trimming cost V 1 base and J 1 base; bases outside gene matches: 2. This CDR3 has 15 residues. This CDR3 is CASSLDGRRTDTQYF. The CDR3 coding sequence is TGTGCCAGCAGCTTAGACGGGAGGCGCACAGATACGCAGTATTTT.

V is TRBV28 and J is TRBJ1-1, with TRBD1 identical over 9 bases. The CDR3 is 16 residues long. Germline V lookup: CDR1 MDHEN, CDR2 SYDVKM. V dropped 4 bases and J dropped 4; count of bases not matched to a gene: 10. The CDR3 nucleotides are TGTGCCAGCAGTTCCCCGAACAGGGGGCGCGCCACTGAAGCTTTCTTT. Its protein is CASSSPNRGRATEAFF.

This clonotype was observed a handful of times. This rearrangement joins TRBV20-1 to TRBJ2-5; 13 bases line up with TRBD2. Germline V CDR1 and CDR2: DFQATT, SNEGSKA (reference sequence). The CDR3 sequence is 16 residues long. Germline trimming cut 1 base from V and 11 bases from J; bases unmatched to any gene: 13. CDR3 loop: CSARGLTSGRASEQYF. The CDR3 DNA sequence: TGCAGTGCTAGAGGCCTCACTAGCGGGAGGGCTTCGGAGCAGTACTTC.

As to this clonotype: A read error may be the cause here, since a much bigger clone is one base away. This chain connects TRBV27 to TRBJ1-4; 7 bases line up with TRBD1. This CDR3 is built from 15 residues. Losses at the gene ends were 11 bases for V and 6 bases for J; bases not matched to a gene: 15. The V gene's germline CDR1 is MNHEY and CDR2 SMNVEV (reference sequence). CDR3 in DNA: TGTGCCGGCGCCCGACGATCAGGGGGAGATGAAAAACTGTTTTTT. Its translation: CAGARRSGGDEKLFF.

This clonotype has more than one count but fewer than ten. The chain couples TRBV10-3 to TRBJ2-3, with D maybe TRBD2 (5 bases). V was trimmed by 6 bases and J by 4 bases, leaving 8 bases between them. Looked up from germline, CDR1 is ENHRY and CDR2 is SYGVKD. The CDR3 runs to 12 residues. CDR3 region: CAIRDSPDTQYF. The CDR3 nucleotides are TGTGCCATCAGGGACTCTCCAGATACGCAGTATTTT.

This clonotype was seen only a few times. The chain joins TRBV13 to TRBJ1-6, with D maybe TRBD1 (6 bases). The CDR3 runs 15 residues. V lost 3 bases, J lost 6 bases, and 12 bases lay in between. Germline V gene data show CDR1 as PRHDT and CDR2 as FYEKMQ (reference sequence). The CDR3 DNA sequence: TGTGCCAGCAGCTTTAGCCGACAGGCTAATTCACCCCTCCACTTT. Protein product: CASSFSRQANSPLHF.

This clonotype was seen many times. The V and J genes are TRBV4-3 and TRBJ1-5; D is undetermined. Trimming took off 4 bases at V and 1 base at J, with 11 bases between the two ends. CDR1 is LGHNA, CDR2 YSLEER, per germline. The CDR3 loop spans 15 amino acids. The chain's CDR3 is CASSRKVESNQPQHF. The CDR3 DNA reads TGCGCCAGCAGCCGAAAAGTTGAGAGCAATCAGCCCCAGCATTTT.

V and J are TRBV27 and TRBJ1-6; D call uncertain. CDR1 and CDR2 (germline): MNHEY, SMNVEV (reference sequence). CDR3 length: 16 residues. Trimming pared 3 bases from V and 2 bases from J, leaving 11 bases between. As DNA, the CDR3 is TGTGCCAGCAGTTTCCTCCTATCAACCTATAATTCACCCCTCCACTTT. Its protein is CASSFLLSTYNSPLHF.

DNA for the CDR3: TGCGCCAGCAGTATTGGCAGGGGAAGCACTGAAGCTTTCTTT. This codes for CASSIGRGSTEAFF. J is TRBJ1-1 and V is TRBV5-1; D possibly corresponds to TRBD1 (6 bases). From germline, CDR1 is SGHRS and CDR2 YFSETQ. V dropped 5 bases and J dropped 4 bases, with 15 bases sitting between them. The CDR3 consists of 14 residues.

This clonotype was seen only a few times. This chain joins TRBV24-1 and TRBJ2-1, with TRBD2 as a possible D gene (5 bases). Trimming took off 4 bases at V and 8 bases at J, with 11 bases between the two ends. The CDR3 has 13 amino acids. The germline V gene encodes CDR1 KGHDR and CDR2 SFDVKD. CDR3 coding DNA: TGTGCCACCAGTGACCCTACTAGTTATGAGCAGTTCTTC. Translated: CATSDPTSYEQFF.

J is TRBJ2-3 and V is TRBV20-1, with 8 nucleotides matching TRBD2. Per germline, CDR1 DFQATT and CDR2 SNEGSKA (reference sequence). The CDR3 covers 16 residues. Germline trimming cut 6 bases from V and 10 bases from J; bases unmatched to any gene: 21. CDR3 residues: CSATFLAGRLVDAQYF. The DNA for the CDR3 is TGCAGTGCCACTTTCTTAGCGGGAAGGTTGGTTGATGCGCAGTATTTT.

The table lists this clonotype with a few counts. The chain employs TRBV6-1 and TRBJ1-6, with unresolved D. The ends were cut back, 7 bases at V and 0 bases at J, with 16 bases in the middle. The germline V gene has CDR1 MNHNS and CDR2 SASEGT. The length of the CDR3 is 17 residues. The CDR3 is CASKVQEGGSYNSPLHF. DNA of the CDR3: TGTGCCAGCAAAGTACAAGAGGGAGGCTCCTATAATTCACCCCTCCACTTT.

This clonotype was observed a handful of times. V and J are TRBV5-1 and TRBJ2-5; 9 bases agree with TRBD1. V shed 4 bases and J 5 bases; nucleotides not matched to a gene: 15. The V gene's germline CDR1 is SGHRS and CDR2 YFSETQ. CDR3 size: 17 residues. The chain's CDR3 is CASSRTGVAGTMETQYF. The CDR3 nucleotides read TGCGCCAGCAGCAGGACAGGGGTGGCCGGAACTATGGAGACCCAGTACTTC.

CDR3 DNA: TGTGCCAGCAGTTTTGGTGGGGGATTTGATCAGCCCCAGCATTTT. Amino acid sequence: CASSFGGGFDQPQHF. V and J are TRBV12-3 or TRBV12-4 and TRBJ1-5; D may be TRBD1 (5 bases). Trimming took 3 bases from V and 5 from J, leaving 14 bases between them. CDR3 length equals 15 residues.

The V call is TRBV9, the J call TRBJ1-4; TRBD1 matches at 7 bases. The CDR3 extends over 14 amino acids. Unmatched junction bases numbered 3, after V lost 4 bases and J lost 3 bases. Germline CDR1 is SGDLS and CDR2 is YYNGEE. Here the CDR3 reads CASSQQGSNEKLFF. CDR3 coding DNA: TGTGCCAGCAGCCAACAGGGGTCTAATGAAAAACTGTTTTTT.